This TCR beta chain was observed in a study of regulatory T cells in long-lasting Graves disease. Study results and limitations: Favored usage of TRBV28, TRBJ1-2 and TRBJ2-5 was recorded in persistent disease. It is possible that accuracy was reduced by the small size of the sample.

According to the study, TCR beta libraries were built with iRepertoire HTBI primers and CDR3-region Arm-PCR. In the study's own analysis: Segment identification across samples yielded some 63 TRBV and some 13 TRBJ segments. TCRdb reanalysed the multiplex PCR reads using MiXCR and keeps one entry per CDR3 protein. What appears here as the V and J calls and clone size reflects TCRdb's work, not the paper's. The repertoire holds roughly 400,000 distinct CDR3 sequences, with less than 25% as singletons. Time point noted: persistent/refractory GD, antithyroid drugs over 5 years with positive TRAb. TCR sequences were obtained from RNA taken from PBMCs. An endocrinology department in Xi'an, China, supplied the patients. This clonotype was picked up a small number of times. The antigen remains undetermined. CDR1 and CDR2 (germline): SGHTA, FQGTGA. J was trimmed by 6 bases and V by 2 bases; bases with no gene match: 6. CDR3 size: 14 residues.

Material: peripheral blood mononuclear cells (PBMCs), obtained when the disease was refractory, from a patient treated with antithyroid drugs. The V gene is TRBV7-3, the J gene TRBJ1-1; 7 bases match TRBD1. This TCR was sampled from a female donor with Graves disease. The CDR3 sequence: CASSLSGGLSEAFF. The CDR3 DNA reads TGTGCCAGCAGCTTATCAGGGGGTCTCTCTGAAGCTTTCTTT.